These T cell receptor beta chains were read from a single sample in a study of blood T cell repertoires in COVID-19. This table comes from immunoSEQ multiplex PCR, and its TCRdb copy is limited to in-frame clones, with some not included. This table holds approximately 150,000 clones, around 90% found once. The sequencing input was peripheral blood. Source of these receptors: a woman in her fifties or sixties who had recovered from COVID-19. The CDR3 runs from the conserved cysteine through the conserved F or W. Each record gives: J gene, clone size, D gene, V gene, CDR3 DNA, CDR3 protein. The D gene is left open where the match is weak. Only some rows state a clone size, as once, few, many or a class for expanded clones.

>TRBJ1-2|.|TRBD1|TRBV5-1
TGCGCCAGCAGGCGGACAGGGACATATGGCTACACCTTC
CASRRTGTYGYTF
>TRBJ2-7|.|.|TRBV3-1/TRBV3-2
TGTGCCAGCACCGCGGGACCAAGCCTCTCCTACGAGCAGTACTTC
CASTAGPSLSYEQYF
>TRBJ2-1|.|.|TRBV15
TGTGCCACCAGCAGCGGGGTCGTCCATGAGCAGTTCTTC
CATSSGVVHEQFF
>TRBJ1-4|.|.|TRBV5-3
TGTGCCAGAAGCTTGAGCGGGGAACGGGAAAAACTGTTTTTT
CARSLSGEREKLFF
>TRBJ1-6|.|.|TRBV2
TGTGCCAGCAGTGAACAGGGAAAAAATTCACCCCTCCACTTT
CASSEQGKNSPLHF
>TRBJ2-5|.|.|TRBV6-5
TGTGCCAGCAGTTACCCCAGGGGTGGGGAGACCCAGTACTTC
CASSYPRGGETQYF
>TRBJ2-6|.|.|TRBV6-2/TRBV6-3
TGTGCCAGCAGTTACTCCTTGGCCGCTGGGGCCAACGTCCTGACTTTC
CASSYSLAAGANVLTF
>TRBJ1-6|.|.|TRBV4-1
TGCGCCAGCAGCCAACGGTACGGAGGGGAGAGCTCCTATAATTCACCCCTCCACTTT
CASSQRYGGESSYNSPLHF
>TRBJ2-6|.|TRBD1|TRBV5-4
TGTGCCAGCAGCTCCGGTATAAGGGGGCTAAACTCTGGGGCCAACGTCCTGACTTTC
CASSSGIRGLNSGANVLTF
>TRBJ2-5|once|.|TRBV3-1/TRBV3-2
TGTGCCAGCAGCCAACAGGCACTGCCACAAGAGACCCAGTACTTC
CASSQQALPQETQYF
>TRBJ1-5|few|TRBD1|TRBV6-1
TGTGCCAGCAGTGACATGGGACAGGGGAGCCAGCCCCAGCATTTT
CASSDMGQGSQPQHF
>TRBJ2-1|.|.|TRBV9
TGTGCCAGCAGCGTAGGGCAGTCGGGCTCCTACAATGAGCAGTTCTTC
CASSVGQSGSYNEQFF
>TRBJ2-3|.|TRBD1|TRBV28
TGTGCCAGCAGTTTTTTTGTTAGGGGGCGCCCCTCGGCAGATACGCAGTATTTT
CASSFFVRGRPSADTQYF
>TRBJ1-1|.|.|TRBV30
TGTGCCTGGAGGGAGGGATGGGTCACTGAAGCTTTCTTT
CAWREGWVTEAFF
>TRBJ1-1|.|.|TRBV28
TGTGCCAGCAGAATACAGGCGTACAACACTGAAGCTTTCTTT
CASRIQAYNTEAFF
>TRBJ1-3|.|TRBD1|TRBV7-2
TGTGCCAGCAGCTTAGTGGTAGGACAGGATAGCACTGGAAACACCATATATTTT
CASSLVVGQDSTGNTIYF
>TRBJ1-6|.|.|TRBV25-1
TGTGCCAGCAGTCGGGTTGTCCTAAATTCACCCCTCCACTTT
CASSRVVLNSPLHF
>TRBJ1-3|.|.|TRBV5-1
TGCGCCAGCAGCTCTGGGGGGAGAGTAACCTCTGGAAACACCATATATTTT
CASSSGGRVTSGNTIYF
>TRBJ2-7|.|.|TRBV16
TGTGCCAGCAGCCAATTCGCATGGGGACACACAGTCTACGAGCAGTACTTC
CASSQFAWGHTVYEQYF
>TRBJ2-1|.|TRBD2|TRBV5-1
TGCGCCAGCAGCTTGGAACAGCGGGGGTACAATGAGCAGTTCTTC
CASSLEQRGYNEQFF